This T cell receptor (beta chain) is drawn from a study of sequential checkpoint blockade in melanoma. Background on the study: Arm A got nivolumab then ipilimumab; arm B the reverse, 1:1. After nivolumab or ipilimumab alone, some 20 patients had week-13 rebiopsies. Study observations and caveats: Response in arm A was associated with pretreatment TIL clonality.

Measured with immunoSEQ multiplex PCR; TCRdb has only the in-frame clones, and not every one. The sample includes around 37,000 clones, 32% seen only once; the top ten take under 2%. Only a few counts were recorded for this clone. Its antigen remains unidentified. This CDR3 is 16 amino acids long. V was pared by 5 bases and J by 4 bases, with 11 bases of the junction left unmatched. CDR1 is SGDLS and CDR2 is YYNGEE in the germline V gene. Regarding treatment: randomized to nivolumab then ipilimumab (arm A) or the reverse (arm B). The sequencing here drew on tumor tissue (inferred from file names), taken from a patient given nivolumab and ipilimumab in sequence. V and J are TRBV9 and TRBJ1-3; 8 bases are shared with TRBD1. The sequence was obtained from a human donor with melanoma. In DNA form, the CDR3 reads TGTGCCAGCAGGGACGTCGGGACAGGAGGAGGAAACACCATATATTTT. The encoded protein is CASRDVGTGGGNTIYF.